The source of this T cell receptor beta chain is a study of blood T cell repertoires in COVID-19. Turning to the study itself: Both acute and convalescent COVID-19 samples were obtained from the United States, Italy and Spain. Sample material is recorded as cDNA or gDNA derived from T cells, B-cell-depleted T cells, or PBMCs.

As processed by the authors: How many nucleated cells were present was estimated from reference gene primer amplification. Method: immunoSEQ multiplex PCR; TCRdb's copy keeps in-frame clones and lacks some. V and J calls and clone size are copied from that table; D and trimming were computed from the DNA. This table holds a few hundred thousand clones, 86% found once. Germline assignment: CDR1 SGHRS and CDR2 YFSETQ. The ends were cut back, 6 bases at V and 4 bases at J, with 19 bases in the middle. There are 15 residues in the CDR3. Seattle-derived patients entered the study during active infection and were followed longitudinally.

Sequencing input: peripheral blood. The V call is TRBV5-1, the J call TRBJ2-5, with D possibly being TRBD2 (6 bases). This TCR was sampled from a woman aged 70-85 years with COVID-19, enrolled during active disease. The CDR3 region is CASTSPGGDLETQYF. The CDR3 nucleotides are TGCGCCAGCACCTCCCCCGGGGGAGATCTAGAGACCCAGTACTTC. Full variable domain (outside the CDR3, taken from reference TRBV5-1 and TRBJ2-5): KAGVTQTPRYLIKTRGQQVTLSCSPISGHRSVSWYQQTPGQGLQFLFEYFSETQRNKGNFPGRFSGRQFSNSRSEMNVSTLELGDSALYLCASTSPGGDLETQYFGPGTRLLVL.